This TCR beta chain emerged from a study of identical twins. This clonotype was seen a few times. cDNA carried unique molecular identifiers, and a universal primer site was added by template switching. TCRdb independently ran MiXCR on the 5' RACE reads; one entry per CDR3 protein. This sample has hundreds of thousands of distinct CDR3 sequences, with 15% to 20% found just once. In every case, the donor was a healthy Caucasian. The sample was also linked to a second study, of T cells expressing NK-cell markers. That report notes: Beta-chain profiling covered CD3+CD56+NKG2C+, CD3+CD56+NKG2C- and CD3+CD56-NKG2C+ sorted subsets. Dominant NKG2C+ clonotypes in 6 or 7 donors made up roughly 1.0-7.0% of CD8+ T cells.

This clonotype was obtained from a young woman in good health. Sequencing was performed on PBMCs.

DNA for the CDR3: TGTGCCAGCAGAGACAGGGCACAAGGTGTCGAGCAGTACTTC. Translating it yields CASRDRAQGVEQYF. The chain combines TRBV2 with TRBJ2-7; 7 bases are a match to TRBD1. Trimming took 6 bases from V and 6 from J; bases not matched to a gene: 11. The CDR3 consists of 14 residues. CDR1 SNHLY and CDR2 FYNNEI come from the germline V gene.